The 17 T cell receptor beta chains below were found in one sample sequenced in a study of CD8 T cells in Susac syndrome. After extraction with the RNeasy kit, roughly 0.5 to 1 ug of the RNA was reverse transcribed using random hexamers. TCRdb passed the immunoSEQ multiplex PCR reads through MiXCR, listing each CDR3 protein once. Here the sample spans around 71,000 distinct CDR3 sequences, nearly 96% being singletons. The material sequenced was CD4+ T cells from PBMCs. All receptors derive from a human donor with multiple sclerosis.

This clonotype was recorded only once. The rearrangement links TRBV4-1 to TRBJ2-2, with TRBD1 identical over 8 bases. Trimming took 0 bases from V and 4 from J; bases not matched to a gene: 7. The CDR3 runs to 17 residues. The germline V gene encodes CDR1 MGHRA and CDR2 YSYEKL. The CDR3 reads CASSQDLKDRATGELFF. The CDR3 DNA reads TGCGCCAGCAGCCAAGATCTAAAGGACAGGGCCACCGGGGAGCTGTTTTTT.

The chain carries TRBV20-1 and TRBJ1-5; 10 bases map to TRBD1. The CDR3 contains 17 residues. Per the germline V gene, CDR1 is DFQATT and CDR2 is SNEGSKA (reference sequence). V dropped 6 bases and J dropped 2; count of bases not matched to a gene: 13. DNA for the CDR3: TGCAGTGCGATCCGGGACAGGGGAGGATTCGGCAATCAGCCCCAGCATTTT. This sequence encodes CSAIRDRGGFGNQPQHF.

The V call is TRBV20-1, the J call TRBJ2-3; tentatively, D is TRBD2 (6 bases). Germline CDR1 reads DFQATT; CDR2 reads SNEGSKA (reference sequence). This CDR3 contains 14 residues. The ends were cut back, 5 bases at V and 4 bases at J, with 16 bases in the middle. This CDR3 is CSAVGGGRADTQYF. CDR3 coding DNA: TGCAGTGCTGTCGGGGGTGGTAGAGCAGATACGCAGTATTTT.

J is TRBJ2-3 and V is TRBV20-1, with a weak D call TRBD1 (5 bases). The CDR3 runs to 13 residues. V was shortened by 4 bases and J by 2 bases, with 10 bases between the two germline ends. The germline V gene encodes CDR1 DFQATT and CDR2 SNEGSKA (reference sequence). The CDR3, as DNA: TGCAGTGCTATTAGGGGTTACACAGATACGCAGTATTTT. Its translation: CSAIRGYTDTQYF.

CDR3 bases: TGCAGCGTTGTGACGACAGTCAACACCTACGAGCAGTACTTC. This codes for CSVVTTVNTYEQYF. This chain connects TRBV29-1 to TRBJ2-7, with a weak D call TRBD1 (5 bases). The germline V gene has CDR1 SQVTM and CDR2 ANQGSEA. V was trimmed by 4 bases and J by 2 bases, leaving 15 bases between them. The CDR3 contains 14 residues.

V is TRBV7-2 and J is TRBJ2-5, with TRBD2 matching over 11 bases. The V gene's germline CDR1 is SGHTA and CDR2 FQGNSA. V shed 2 bases and J 1 base; nucleotides not matched to a gene: 3. This CDR3 region has 16 residues. CDR3 region: CASSLLAGGGQETQYF. The CDR3 region has the DNA TGTGCCAGCAGCTTACTAGCGGGGGGCGGCCAAGAGACCCAGTACTTC.

This rearrangement joins TRBV24-1 to TRBJ2-7; no reliable D call. CDR1 and CDR2 from the germline V gene are KGHDR and SFDVKD. V was shortened by 0 bases and J by 8 bases, with 7 bases between the two germline ends. CDR3 length: 12 residues. This CDR3 is CATSDLLSQQYF. Written as DNA, the CDR3 is TGTGCCACCAGTGATTTGTTAAGTCAGCAGTACTTC.

The V and J genes are TRBV15 and TRBJ1-1, with D hard to call. Trimming stripped 0 bases from V and 6 bases from J, with 17 bases between. Germline values: CDR1 LNHNV, CDR2 YYDKDF (reference sequence). This CDR3 contains 16 residues. This CDR3 reads CATSRDNQASLSEAFF. In DNA, the CDR3 is TGTGCCACCAGCAGAGATAATCAGGCTAGCTTGTCTGAAGCTTTCTTT.

The rearrangement links TRBV20-1 to TRBJ1-2; no definite D call. The ends were cut back, 6 bases at V and 3 bases at J, with 14 bases in the middle. This CDR3 has 13 residues. Germline V lookup: CDR1 DFQATT, CDR2 SNEGSKA (reference sequence). CDR3 loop: CSARTPGYYGYTF. CDR3 in DNA: TGCAGTGCCCGAACGCCGGGATACTATGGCTACACCTTC.

The count of this clonotype is one. The CDR3 region has the DNA TGTGCCAGCAGTCCCCCGGGATGGAACTATGGCTACACCTTC. Amino acids: CASSPPGWNYGYTF. The rearrangement uses TRBV28 and TRBJ1-2; D is unresolved. V was cut by 5 bases and J by 2 bases, with 12 bases left in between. The CDR3 contains 14 residues. CDR1 is MDHEN and CDR2 is SYDVKM in the germline V gene.

The J gene is TRBJ2-7, the V gene TRBV14; D is ambiguous. Deletions cut 1 base from V and 4 bases from J, with 17 bases between. CDR1 and CDR2 (germline): SGHDN, FVKESK. This CDR3 has 16 amino acids. The CDR3 nucleotides are TGTGCCAGCAGCCAAGGAATTGTCCTTTGGCAATACGAGCAGTACTTC. It codes for CASSQGIVLWQYEQYF.

This chain links TRBV7-9 with TRBJ2-2; D is unresolved. CDR3 length: 13 amino acids. Per germline, CDR1 SEHNR and CDR2 FQNEAQ (reference sequence). The ends were cut back, 5 bases at V and 8 bases at J, with 12 bases in the middle. For the CDR3, the DNA is TGTGCCAGCAGCGCAGGATACGGGGGGGAGCTGTTTTTT. Its translation is CASSAGYGGELFF.

This chain uses TRBV3-1 with TRBJ1-1, with unresolved D. The germline V gene has CDR1 LGHDT and CDR2 YNNKEL (reference sequence). There are 15 residues in the CDR3. V lost 0 bases to trimming and J lost 6 bases, with 14 bases between them. CDR3 coding DNA: TGTGCCAGCAGCCAAGATGACCTGGGGTGGTCTGAAGCTTTCTTT. It yields the protein CASSQDDLGWSEAFF. The full variable domain, in which reference TRBV3-1 and TRBJ1-1 provide the parts outside the CDR3, is DTAVSQTPKYLVTQMGNDKSIKCEQNLGHDTMYWYKQDSKKFLKIMFSYNNKELIINETVPNRFSPKSPDKAHLNLHINSLELGDSAVYFCASSQDDLGWSEAFFGQGTRLTVV.

This chain links TRBV4-1 with TRBJ1-3, with a tentative D call TRBD1 (5 bases). V dropped 4 bases and J dropped 0 bases, with 19 bases sitting between them. Germline CDR1 and CDR2: MGHRA and YSYEKL. The CDR3 is made up of 18 amino acids. The CDR3 DNA sequence: TGCGCCAGCAGCCGAGCTAAGGGACGGGAGATCTCTGGAAACACCATATATTTT. As protein: CASSRAKGREISGNTIYF.

The chain recombines TRBV28 with TRBJ2-5, with TRBD2 as a possible D gene (6 bases). The CDR3 covers 17 residues. The V and J ends lost 5 bases and 1 base respectively, with 20 bases between them. Per the germline V gene, CDR1 is MDHEN and CDR2 is SYDVKM. In nucleotides, the CDR3 is TGTGCCAGCAGTCTCAGGGTAGCGGCCGGGCTCCAAGAGACCCAGTACTTC. It codes for CASSLRVAAGLQETQYF.

This rearrangement joins TRBV30 to TRBJ1-1; 9 bases map to TRBD1. The CDR3 is made up of 14 amino acids. Germline trimming cut 3 bases from V and 3 bases from J; bases unmatched to any gene: 5. Germline values: CDR1 GTSNPN, CDR2 SVGIG (reference sequence). The CDR3 loop reads CAWRKQGADTEAFF. As DNA, the CDR3 is TGTGCCTGGAGGAAACAGGGGGCTGACACTGAAGCTTTCTTT.

The rearrangement joins TRBV5-6 to TRBJ1-5; D is unresolved. Germline lookup yields CDR1 SGHDT and CDR2 YYEEEE. The CDR3 sequence is 13 residues long. Trimming removed 4 bases at V and 2 bases at J, with 7 bases between. The CDR3 nucleotides are TGTGCCAGCAGCCGTCGGGGCAATCAGCCCCAGCATTTT. Translated, it gives CASSRRGNQPQHF.